A single sample gave rise to the 25 T cell receptor beta chains below, sequenced in a study of blood T cell repertoires in COVID-19. Clones were sequenced by immunoSEQ multiplex PCR, and TCRdb holds only the in-frame ones, with some missing. Of about 84,000 clones listed, 83% were seen once; the top ten hold 25% to 30%. The sequenced sample consisted of peripheral blood. The source is a woman older than 75 with acute or convalescent COVID-19.

The J gene is TRBJ2-5, the V gene TRBV3-1 (or the pseudogene TRBV3-2), with 9 bases that match TRBD2. Per germline, CDR1 LGHDT and CDR2 YNNKEL (reference sequence). There are 13 residues in the CDR3. Trimming at V came to 7 bases and at J to 5 bases, leaving 5 bases not matched to a gene. As DNA, the CDR3 is TGTGCCAGCACCCGACTAGCGGCCGAGACCCAGTACTTC. Residues: CASTRLAAETQYF.

The chain employs TRBV9 and TRBJ2-1; D perhaps matches TRBD2 (7 bases). V lost 3 bases and J lost 3, with 10 bases in between. The length of the CDR3 is 14 residues. Per the germline V gene, CDR1 is SGDLS and CDR2 is YYNGEE. Here the CDR3 reads CASSEGGSYNEQFF. As DNA, the CDR3 is TGTGCCAGCAGCGAGGGGGGGAGCTACAATGAGCAGTTCTTC.

This clone was recorded once. The chain carries TRBV29-1 and TRBJ2-1, with D perhaps TRBD2 (6 bases). Trimming pared 3 bases from V and 8 bases from J, leaving 11 bases between. This CDR3 comprises 12 residues. Per the germline V gene, CDR1 is SQVTM and CDR2 is ANQGSEA. Here the CDR3 DNA reads TGCAGCGTTGAGGGGGAGGCAGATGAGCAGTTCTTC. Translated, it gives CSVEGEADEQFF.

The chain couples TRBV30 to TRBJ1-4; 10 nucleotides align to TRBD1. Germline V lookup: CDR1 GTSNPN, CDR2 SVGIG (reference sequence). The CDR3 is 15 residues long. V dropped 3 bases and J dropped 3; count of bases not matched to a gene: 4. This CDR3 reads CAWRGQGLANEKLFF. CDR3 DNA: TGTGCCTGGAGGGGACAGGGGCTGGCTAATGAAAAACTGTTTTTT.

The chain has TRBV7-6 and TRBJ2-1; tentative D call: TRBD1 (6 bases). There are 15 residues in the CDR3. Per the germline V gene, CDR1 is SGHVS and CDR2 is FNYEAQ. The V end was cut by 2 bases, the J end by 4 bases, with 12 bases between. In DNA form, the CDR3 reads TGTGCCAGCAGCTTACTAACAGGGTTATACAATGAGCAGTTCTTC. Protein product: CASSLLTGLYNEQFF.

The chain couples TRBV6-5 to TRBJ2-3; 9 bases are a match to TRBD1. The CDR3 has 15 residues. The germline CDR1 and CDR2 sequences are MNHEY and SVGAGI. V dropped 6 bases and J dropped 3; count of bases not matched to a gene: 7. The CDR3 spells CASRPGQGRTDTQYF. The CDR3 coding sequence is TGTGCCAGCAGACCGGGACAGGGTCGAACAGATACGCAGTATTTT.

V usage is TRBV7-2 and J usage is TRBJ1-1, with TRBD1 identical over 12 bases. This CDR3 region has 16 residues. Trimming removed 5 bases from V and 3 bases from J; junction bases left unmatched: 7. Germline values: CDR1 SGHTA, CDR2 FQGNSA. CDR3 sequence: CASSPRDRGLDTEAFF. CDR3 nucleotide sequence: TGTGCCAGCAGCCCACGGGACAGGGGGCTAGACACTGAAGCTTTCTTT.

This chain joins TRBV16 and TRBJ2-1; 11 nucleotides line up with TRBD2. Germline CDR1 is KGHSY and CDR2 is FQNENV. Trimming removed 2 bases from V and 7 bases from J; junction bases left unmatched: 4. The CDR3 totals 15 residues. CDR3 sequence reads: CASSQNSGRVNEQFF. As DNA, the CDR3 is TGTGCCAGCAGCCAAAATAGCGGGAGGGTGAATGAGCAGTTCTTC.

The gene calls are TRBV15 and TRBJ2-1; D possibly corresponds to TRBD2 (5 bases). The CDR3 is 17 residues long. In germline, CDR1 is LNHNV, CDR2 YYDKDF (reference sequence). The V end lost 3 bases, the J end lost 0 bases, and 15 bases lay between the germline ends. The CDR3 region has the DNA TGTGCCACCAGCAGGACTACCTTTTGGAACTCCTACAATGAGCAGTTCTTC. Its protein is CATSRTTFWNSYNEQFF. Full variable domain (remainder filled in from reference TRBV15 and TRBJ2-1): DAMVIQNPRYQVTQFGKPVTLSCSQTLNHNVMYWYQQKSSQAPKLLFHYYDKDFNNEADTPDNFQSRRPNTSFCFLDIRSPGLGDTAMYLCATSRTTFWNSYNEQFFGPGTRLTVL.

The rearrangement links TRBV24-1 to TRBJ1-4; 9 bases map to TRBD1. Germline V lookup: CDR1 KGHDR, CDR2 SFDVKD. J was trimmed by 7 bases and V by 7 bases; bases with no gene match: 9. The CDR3 runs to 15 residues. This chain's CDR3 is CATRYRGRAIEKLFF. The CDR3 DNA is TGTGCCACCAGATACAGGGGGCGAGCCATTGAAAAACTGTTTTTT.

The rearrangement joins TRBV11-2 to TRBJ2-7; tentatively, D is TRBD1 (6 bases). The germline gives CDR1 SGHAT, CDR2 FQNNGV. The CDR3 runs to 15 residues. Trimming removed 5 bases at V and 0 bases at J, with 14 bases between. DNA for the CDR3: TGTGCCAGCAGCACTCGGACAGTGGGCTCCTACGAGCAGTACTTC. Its translation: CASSTRTVGSYEQYF.

V and J are TRBV6-4 and TRBJ2-3; 8 bases agree with TRBD2. The germline CDR1 and CDR2 sequences are MRHNA and SNTAGT. The trim removed 4 bases at V and 5 bases at J, leaving 5 bases unmatched. The CDR3 runs to 14 residues. The CDR3 DNA is TGTGCCAGCAGTGGAGGAGCGGGAGAAGATACGCAGTATTTT. Its protein product is CASSGGAGEDTQYF.

The V gene is TRBV24-1, the J gene TRBJ2-7; tentatively, D is TRBD2 (6 bases). Germline CDR1 is KGHDR and CDR2 is SFDVKD. This CDR3 is built from 12 residues. The V end lost 7 bases, the J end lost 1 base, and 7 bases lay between the germline ends. The CDR3 DNA reads as TGTGCCACCAGCGCGGGGTCCTACGAGCAGTACTTC. Encoded protein: CATSAGSYEQYF.

The chain recombines TRBV5-4 with TRBJ2-5; 8 nucleotides line up with TRBD1. The germline V gene encodes CDR1 SGHNT and CDR2 YYREEE (reference sequence). Losses at the gene ends were 4 bases for V and 1 base for J; bases not matched to a gene: 3. The CDR3 sequence is 14 residues long. CDR3 DNA sequence: TGTGCCAGCAGCCCCGGGACAGGCCAAGAGACCCAGTACTTC. It translates to CASSPGTGQETQYF.

The rearrangement uses TRBV6-5 and TRBJ1-3; 7 bases line up with TRBD1. Per germline, CDR1 MNHEY and CDR2 SVGAGI. This CDR3 comprises 13 residues. V lost 7 bases and J lost 7; bases outside the gene matches: 7. This chain's CDR3 is CASKRQGRNTIYF. The DNA of the CDR3 is TGTGCCAGCAAACGACAGGGAAGGAACACCATATATTTT.

This chain connects TRBV14 to TRBJ2-6, with no clear D. V dropped 3 bases and J dropped 0 bases, with 12 bases sitting between them. Germline loops: CDR1 SGHDN, CDR2 FVKESK. This CDR3 is built from 17 residues. CDR3 region: CASSQQTPSSGANVLTF. The CDR3 DNA sequence: TGTGCCAGCAGCCAGCAGACTCCTAGCTCTGGGGCCAACGTCCTGACTTTC.

The CDR3 reads CASSAPGQTDNSPLHF. CDR3 bases: TGTGCCAGCAGTGCCCCCGGACAGACAGATAATTCACCCCTCCACTTT. This chain uses TRBV2 with TRBJ1-6, with a tentative D call TRBD1 (6 bases). The CDR3 has 16 amino acids. With 4 bases removed from V and 5 bases from J, the gap between germline ends came to 15 bases. Looked up from germline, CDR1 is SNHLY and CDR2 is FYNNEI.

This chain uses TRBV6-5 with TRBJ1-1; 8 bases line up with TRBD1. This CDR3 comprises 15 residues. Losses at the gene ends were 6 bases for V and 3 bases for J; bases not matched to a gene: 9. Germline CDR1 reads MNHEY; CDR2 reads SVGAGI. The CDR3 bases are TGTGCCAGCAGCCTCCAGGGGGCGGGGGACACTGAAGCTTTCTTT. Amino acid sequence: CASSLQGAGDTEAFF.

The gene calls are TRBV10-2 and TRBJ1-2, with D perhaps matching TRBD1 (6 bases). This CDR3 comprises 14 residues. Looked up from germline, CDR1 is WSHSY and CDR2 is SAAADI. Trimming pared 6 bases from V and 7 bases from J, leaving 18 bases between. The CDR3 DNA sequence: TGCGCCAGCAGAGACAGGTCCTCGGGCGCTGGCTACACCTTC. Its protein is CASRDRSSGAGYTF.

The chain carries TRBV5-6 and TRBJ1-2, with a weak D call TRBD1 (6 bases). Trimming cost V 1 base and J 5 bases, with 12 bases left between them. In germline, CDR1 is SGHDT, CDR2 YYEEEE. The CDR3 has 14 residues. The CDR3 loop is CASSLLYRDYGYTF. CDR3 coding DNA: TGTGCCAGCAGCTTGCTGTACAGGGATTATGGCTACACCTTC.

V and J are TRBV10-3 and TRBJ2-3; 10 bases match TRBD2. V gave up 7 bases and J gave up 3 bases; unmatched junction bases: 4. This CDR3 has 14 amino acids. Germline CDR1 reads ENHRY; CDR2 reads SYGVKD. Written as DNA, the CDR3 is TGTGCCATCAAGGCTAGCGGGAGTACAGATACGCAGTATTTT. Encoded protein: CAIKASGSTDTQYF.

This clone was seen a single time. This chain uses TRBV6-1 with TRBJ2-3; 9 positions agree with TRBD2. Trimming at V came to 2 bases and at J to 2 bases, leaving 11 bases not matched to a gene. This CDR3 has 18 amino acids. Germline values: CDR1 MNHNS, CDR2 SASEGT. The CDR3 protein is CASSESRRRTSDTDTQYF. CDR3 DNA sequence: TGTGCCAGCAGTGAATCCCGCCGACGGACTAGCGACACAGATACGCAGTATTTT.

J is TRBJ1-5 and V is TRBV11-2, with D maybe TRBD1 (5 bases). The V and J ends lost 3 bases and 0 bases respectively, with 6 bases between them. The CDR3 is 14 amino acids. Germline CDR1 reads SGHAT; CDR2 reads FQNNGV. The DNA of the CDR3 is TGTGCCAGCAGCTTGACAGATAGCAATCAGCCCCAGCATTTT. Translating gives CASSLTDSNQPQHF.

The rearrangement joins TRBV5-6 to TRBJ2-2; no clear D. Per the germline V gene, CDR1 is SGHDT and CDR2 is YYEEEE. The CDR3 length is 16 residues. Trimming pared 0 bases from V and 0 bases from J, leaving 9 bases between. The CDR3 loop is CASSLGVPANTGELFF. CDR3 nucleotide sequence: TGTGCCAGCAGCTTGGGAGTGCCCGCGAACACCGGGGAGCTGTTTTTT.

The chain employs TRBV15 and TRBJ2-1; D not certain. The germline V gene encodes CDR1 LNHNV and CDR2 YYDKDF (reference sequence). The CDR3 has 14 residues. Trimming removed 5 bases from V and 6 bases from J, with 14 bases in between. CDR3 sequence reads: CATSETPVLNEQFF. In DNA form, the CDR3 reads TGTGCCACCAGCGAGACTCCCGTGCTCAATGAGCAGTTCTTC.